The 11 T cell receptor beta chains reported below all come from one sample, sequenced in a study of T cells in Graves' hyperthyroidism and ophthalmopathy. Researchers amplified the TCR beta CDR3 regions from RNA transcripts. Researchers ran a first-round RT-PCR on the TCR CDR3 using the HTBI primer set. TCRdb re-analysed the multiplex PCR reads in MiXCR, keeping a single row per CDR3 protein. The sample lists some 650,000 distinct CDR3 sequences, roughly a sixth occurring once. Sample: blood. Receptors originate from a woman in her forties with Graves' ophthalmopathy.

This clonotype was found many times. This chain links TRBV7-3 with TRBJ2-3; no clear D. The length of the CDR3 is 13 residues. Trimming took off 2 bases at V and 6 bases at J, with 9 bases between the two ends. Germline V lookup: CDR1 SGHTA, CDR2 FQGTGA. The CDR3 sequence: CASSLAWADTQYF. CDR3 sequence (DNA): TGTGCCAGCAGCTTAGCCTGGGCGGATACGCAGTATTTT.

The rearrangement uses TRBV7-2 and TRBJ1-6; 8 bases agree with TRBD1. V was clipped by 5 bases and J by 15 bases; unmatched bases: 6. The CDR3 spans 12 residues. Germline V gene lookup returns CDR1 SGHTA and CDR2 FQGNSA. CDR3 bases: TGTGCCAGCAGCGTACGACAGGGGCGCCTCCACTTT. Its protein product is CASSVRQGRLHF.

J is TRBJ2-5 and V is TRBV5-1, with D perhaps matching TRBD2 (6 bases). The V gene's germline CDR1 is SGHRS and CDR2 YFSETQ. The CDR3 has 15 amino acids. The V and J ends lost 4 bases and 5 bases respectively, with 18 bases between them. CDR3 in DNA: TGCGCCAGCAGCCCGAGGACGGATGGGGGGGAGACCCAGTACTTC. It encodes CASSPRTDGGETQYF.

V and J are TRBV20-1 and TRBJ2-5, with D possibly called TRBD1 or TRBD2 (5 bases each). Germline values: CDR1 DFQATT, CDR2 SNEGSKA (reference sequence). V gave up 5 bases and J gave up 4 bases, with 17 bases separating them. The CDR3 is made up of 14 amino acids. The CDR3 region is CSAGRTVGGETQYF. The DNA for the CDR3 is TGCAGTGCTGGACGAACAGTTGGGGGAGAGACCCAGTACTTC.

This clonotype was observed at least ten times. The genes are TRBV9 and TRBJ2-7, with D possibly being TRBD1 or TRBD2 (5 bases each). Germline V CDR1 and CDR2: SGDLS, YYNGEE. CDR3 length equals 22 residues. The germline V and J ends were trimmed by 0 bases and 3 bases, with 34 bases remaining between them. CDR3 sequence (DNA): TGTGCCAGCAGCGTAGTGTCCACGGGGACGGAAAGTTCCCCGGAGCCCAACTACGAGCAGTACTTC. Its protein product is CASSVVSTGTESSPEPNYEQYF.

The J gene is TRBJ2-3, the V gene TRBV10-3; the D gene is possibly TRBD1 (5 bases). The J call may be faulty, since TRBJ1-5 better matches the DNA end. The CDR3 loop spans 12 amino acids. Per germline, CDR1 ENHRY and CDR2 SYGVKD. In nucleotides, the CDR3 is TGTGCCATCAGCCTACTAGGGGATACGCAGCATTTT. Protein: CAISLLGDTQHF.

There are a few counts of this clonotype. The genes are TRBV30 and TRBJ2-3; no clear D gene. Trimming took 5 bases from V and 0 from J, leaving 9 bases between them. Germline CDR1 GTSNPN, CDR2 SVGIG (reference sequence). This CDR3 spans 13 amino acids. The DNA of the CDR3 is TGTGCCTGGGCGGAAGGAAGCACAGATACGCAGTATTTT. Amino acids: CAWAEGSTDTQYF.

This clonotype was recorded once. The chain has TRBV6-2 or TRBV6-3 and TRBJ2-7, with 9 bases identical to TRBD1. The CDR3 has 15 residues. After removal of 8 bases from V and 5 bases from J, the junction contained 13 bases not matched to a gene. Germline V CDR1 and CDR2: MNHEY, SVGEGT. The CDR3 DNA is TGTGCCAGCGTCCGAGAACCGGGACAGGGCAACGAGCAGTACTTC. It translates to CASVREPGQGNEQYF.

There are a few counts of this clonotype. CDR3 in DNA: TGTGCCAGTAGTATGGCATCCCAAGAGACCCAGTACTTC. Protein: CASSMASQETQYF. The chain combines TRBV19 with TRBJ2-5; D is unresolved. This CDR3 region has 13 residues. CDR1 and CDR2 from the germline V gene are LNHDA and SQIVND (reference sequence). V was cut by 3 bases and J by 1 base, with 6 bases left in between.

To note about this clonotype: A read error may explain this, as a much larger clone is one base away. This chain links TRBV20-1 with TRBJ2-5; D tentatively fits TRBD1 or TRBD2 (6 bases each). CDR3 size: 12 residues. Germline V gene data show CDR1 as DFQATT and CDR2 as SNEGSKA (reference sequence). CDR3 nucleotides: TGCGGGGGGCAGGGGACACAAGAGACCCAGTACTTC. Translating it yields CGGQGTQETQYF.

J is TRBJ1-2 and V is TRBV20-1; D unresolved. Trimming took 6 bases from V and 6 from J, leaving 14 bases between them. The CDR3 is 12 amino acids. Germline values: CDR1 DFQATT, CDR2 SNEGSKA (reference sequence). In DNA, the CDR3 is TGCAGTGCCGCGGGCGGTAGGCATGGCTACACCTTC. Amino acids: CSAAGGRHGYTF.